This T cell receptor (beta chain) was profiled in a study of T-cell memory formation after mild COVID-19. Findings and caveats of the study: Memory cells collected pre-infection included some clones that later responded, suggesting cross-reactive memory joined. Contracting clones from day 15 to 85 had balanced CD4/CD8; later expanders favoured CD4+.

Turning to this clonotype: Its target is not known.

CDR3 length: 13 residues. Trimming left V 7 bases short and J 0 bases short, with 12 bases between. CDR1 is SQVTM, CDR2 ANQGSEA, per germline. TCRdb recomputed calls from the 5' RACE reads with MiXCR, one row per CDR3 protein. In the table there are around 370,000 distinct CDR3 sequences, roughly 21% of which are singletons. The TCR originated in an adult woman who had mild COVID-19 (a few samples of this study predate the infection). Cell type and time point are not known. V is TRBV29-1 and J is TRBJ1-1; D may be TRBD1 (5 bases). What was sequenced was PBMCs or a T cell subset sorted from them (not recorded which). The CDR3 protein is CSALTDMNTEAFF. The CDR3 DNA sequence: TGCAGCGCCCTGACAGATATGAACACTGAAGCTTTCTTT.